The next 30 T cell receptor beta chains were all read from a single sample in a study of T cell responses to AZD1222 COVID-19 vaccine. Produced via immunoSEQ multiplex PCR; TCRdb's table is partial and in-frame only. The sample lists about 200,000 clones; 88% were seen once. The specimen comprised peripheral blood, sampled on day 0 of AZD1222 vaccination. The receptors originated from an adult in good health.

CDR3 DNA sequence: TGTGCCAGCAGTAAAGGGACTAGCGGGCAAGAGACCCAGTACTTC. Its protein is CASSKGTSGQETQYF. The V and J genes are TRBV2 and TRBJ2-5; 12 bases agree with TRBD2. Germline CDR1 reads SNHLY; CDR2 reads FYNNEI. This CDR3 contains 15 residues. J lost 2 bases, V lost 5 bases, and 3 bases had no gene match.

The rearrangement joins TRBV11-1 to TRBJ2-3; 8 bases line up with TRBD1. This CDR3 comprises 14 residues. After removal of 5 bases from V and 4 bases from J, the junction contained 5 bases not matched to a gene. Germline values: CDR1 SGHAT, CDR2 FQDESV (reference sequence). This CDR3 is CASSQTGVADTQYF. The CDR3 nucleotides read TGTGCCAGCAGCCAGACAGGGGTTGCAGATACGCAGTATTTT. Using reference TRBV11-1 and TRBJ2-3 for the parts outside the CDR3, the full variable domain is EAEVAQSPRYKITEKSQAVAFWCDPISGHATLYWYRQILGQGPELLVQFQDESVVDDSQLPKDRFSAERLKGVDSTLKIQPAELGDSAMYLCASSQTGVADTQYFGPGTRLTVL.

The rearrangement joins TRBV4-2 to TRBJ2-3; D remains unclear. In germline, CDR1 is LGHNA, CDR2 YNFKEQ. The length of the CDR3 is 15 residues. Trimming stripped 0 bases from V and 2 bases from J, with 9 bases between. CDR3 protein: CASSQDGSYTDTQYF. The CDR3 DNA sequence: TGTGCCAGCAGCCAAGATGGCAGCTACACAGATACGCAGTATTTT.

The chain employs TRBV30 and TRBJ1-3; D is ambiguous. V lost 2 bases to trimming and J lost 1 base, with 12 bases between them. Germline assignment: CDR1 GTSNPN and CDR2 SVGIG (reference sequence). The CDR3 spans 15 residues. As DNA, the CDR3 is TGTGCCTGGAGTCTTCCATGGGGTTCTGGAAACACCATATATTTT. Translation: CAWSLPWGSGNTIYF.

This clone was seen just once. The chain is built from TRBV6-4 and TRBJ2-1; D not certain. The CDR3 totals 13 residues. The V and J ends lost 4 bases and 8 bases respectively, with 12 bases between them. Per the germline V gene, CDR1 is MRHNA and CDR2 is SNTAGT. Here the CDR3 reads CASSGPNIDEQFF. CDR3 in DNA: TGTGCCAGCAGTGGTCCCAATATAGATGAGCAGTTCTTC.

With respect to this clone: Other DNA sequences in the sample encode the same CDR3. The gene calls are TRBV25-1 and TRBJ1-2; TRBD1 agrees at 7 bases. Germline-derived CDR1 and CDR2 are MGHDK and SYGVNS. The CDR3 contains 13 residues. Germline trimming cut 4 bases from V and 5 bases from J; bases unmatched to any gene: 4. CDR3 DNA: TGTGCCAGCAGTGCAGGACAGGTATATGGCTACACCTTC. This codes for CASSAGQVYGYTF.

The chain carries TRBV10-2 and TRBJ2-7, with a weak D call TRBD1 (5 bases). The germline V gene has CDR1 WSHSY and CDR2 SAAADI. V was cut by 5 bases and J by 3 bases, with 11 bases left in between. The CDR3 length is 13 residues. CDR3 nucleotide sequence: TGCGCCAGCAGTCGACAGTCCAACTACGAGCAGTACTTC. Its translation: CASSRQSNYEQYF.

The chain carries TRBV7-7 and TRBJ2-2; 7 bases are shared with TRBD1. The CDR3 runs to 14 residues. The germline CDR1 and CDR2 sequences are SSHAT and FNYEAQ (reference sequence). The ends lost 5 bases at V and 7 bases at J; junction bases unmatched: 7. For the CDR3, the DNA is TGTGCCAGCAGCCAGCCGACAGGGAACGGGGAGCTGTTTTTT. Its translation is CASSQPTGNGELFF.

This clone has more than one count but fewer than ten. The rearrangement joins TRBV6-1 to TRBJ2-6; TRBD1 might be the D (6 bases). Germline-derived CDR1 and CDR2 are MNHNS and SASEGT. The CDR3 has 15 amino acids. V gave up 1 base and J gave up 2 bases, with 6 bases separating them. CDR3 residues: CASSEEGAGANVLTF. The CDR3 region has the DNA TGTGCCAGCAGTGAAGAGGGGGCTGGGGCCAACGTCCTGACTTTC.

This clone was counted only a few times. The rearrangement links TRBV6-1 to TRBJ2-7, with TRBD2 matching over 10 bases. The germline V gene has CDR1 MNHNS and CDR2 SASEGT. Germline trimming cut 2 bases from V and 4 bases from J; bases unmatched to any gene: 5. The CDR3 is 15 amino acids. The CDR3 coding sequence is TGTGCCAGCAGTGAAAGGACTAGCGGAAGATACGAGCAGTACTTC. This encodes CASSERTSGRYEQYF.

This clone was seen a single time. The CDR3, as DNA: TGTGCCAGCAGGGCCCCGACAGGAGGCCCTCAGCCCCAGCATTTT. This codes for CASRAPTGGPQPQHF. This chain links TRBV28 with TRBJ1-5, with a tentative D call TRBD1 (6 bases). Germline loops: CDR1 MDHEN, CDR2 SYDVKM. V lost 6 bases, J lost 6 bases, and 18 bases lay in between. CDR3 length: 15 amino acids.

This clone came up a few times. In the same sample, other DNA sequences code for this CDR3. The CDR3 sequence: CASSVDSNYGYTF. The CDR3 DNA reads TGTGCCAGCAGCGTAGACTCTAACTATGGCTACACCTTC. The chain joins TRBV9 to TRBJ1-2; unclear D gene. V was clipped by 0 bases and J by 0 bases, with 3 bases between them. Germline CDR1 is SGDLS and CDR2 is YYNGEE. The CDR3 length is 13 residues.

This chain connects TRBV7-9 to TRBJ2-2; 11 bases are a match to TRBD1. The V gene's germline CDR1 is SEHNR and CDR2 FQNEAQ (reference sequence). CDR3 length: 15 amino acids. The trim removed 11 bases at V and 5 bases at J, leaving 10 bases unmatched. The CDR3 sequence is CASRTGGPETGELFF. The DNA of the CDR3 is TGTGCCTCTCGGACAGGGGGCCCTGAGACCGGGGAGCTGTTTTTT. Full variable domain (missing parts from reference TRBV7-9 and TRBJ2-2): DTGVSQNPRHKITKRGQNVTFRCDPISEHNRLYWYRQTLGQGPEFLTYFQNEAQLEKSRLLSDRFSAERPKGSFSTLEIQRTEQGDSAMYLCASRTGGPETGELFFGEGSRLTVL.

The gene calls are TRBV12-3 or TRBV12-4 and TRBJ2-1; no reliable D call. The length of the CDR3 is 12 residues. V gave up 7 bases and J gave up 8 bases, with 12 bases separating them. CDR3 loop: CASMPSFDEQFF. Here the CDR3 DNA reads TGTGCCAGCATGCCATCCTTCGATGAGCAGTTCTTC.

This chain uses TRBV9 with TRBJ1-2; weak D call: TRBD1 (6 bases). V lost 0 bases and J 3 bases, leaving 9 bases between the germline ends. Per germline, CDR1 SGDLS and CDR2 YYNGEE. This CDR3 is 14 amino acids long. Here the CDR3 reads CASSVAGVHYGYTF. The CDR3 coding sequence is TGTGCCAGCAGCGTAGCAGGGGTTCACTATGGCTACACCTTC. Full variable domain (rest looked up from reference TRBV9 and TRBJ1-2): DSGVTQTPKHLITATGQRVTLRCSPRSGDLSVYWYQQSLDQGLQFLIQYYNGEERAKGNILERFSAQQFPDLHSELNLSSLELGDSALYFCASSVAGVHYGYTFGSGTRLTVV.

The chain couples TRBV28 to TRBJ1-1, with D maybe TRBD1 (5 bases). Germline V CDR1 and CDR2: MDHEN, SYDVKM. V was cut by 8 bases and J by 7 bases, with 14 bases left in between. The CDR3 is 12 residues long. This CDR3 reads CASEDPTVEAFF. In DNA, the CDR3 is TGTGCCAGCGAGGACCCGACAGTTGAAGCTTTCTTT.

Points on this clone: The junction shows a germline mismatch at one end, possibly a read error. The gene calls are TRBV10-1 and TRBJ2-3, with 7 bases fitting TRBD1. Germline CDR1 and CDR2: WNHNN and SYGVQD (reference sequence). CDR3 length: 14 residues. This CDR3 is CASTRDRDTDTQYF. The CDR3 DNA reads TGCGCAAGCACAAGGGACAGAGACACAGATACGCAGTATTTT.

The chain carries TRBV2 and TRBJ2-3; TRBD1 matches 10 bases. From germline, CDR1 is SNHLY and CDR2 FYNNEI. CDR3 length equals 12 residues. J lost 7 bases, V lost 6 bases, and 1 base had no gene match. The CDR3 DNA reads TGTGCCAGCAGGGACAGGGGGAATACGCAGTATTTT. It codes for CASRDRGNTQYF.

This clone was seen only a few times. The chain uses TRBV29-1 and TRBJ2-7; weak D call: TRBD2 (5 bases). In germline, CDR1 is SQVTM, CDR2 ANQGSEA. The CDR3 extends over 14 amino acids. V was clipped by 4 bases and J by 4 bases, with 17 bases between them. The CDR3, as DNA: TGCAGCGTTGGACGGGAACTAGGCCCGTACGAGCAGTACTTC. This translates into CSVGRELGPYEQYF.

The V gene is TRBV28, the J gene TRBJ2-7; 7 bases are shared with TRBD1. The CDR3 is 14 residues long. The junction had 7 bases not matched to a gene; V was cut back by 6 bases and J by 2 bases. Germline values: CDR1 MDHEN, CDR2 SYDVKM. The DNA for the CDR3 is TGTGCCAGCAGGAACAGCGGACAGGCCTACGAGCAGTACTTC. The encoded protein is CASRNSGQAYEQYF.

V is TRBV29-1 and J is TRBJ1-1; no clear D gene. Trimming removed 6 bases at V and 0 bases at J, with 8 bases between. This CDR3 has 12 residues. CDR1 is SQVTM, CDR2 ANQGSEA, per germline. CDR3 residues: CSVNNMNTEAFF. The CDR3 DNA reads as TGCAGCGTGAACAATATGAACACTGAAGCTTTCTTT.

This clone was counted a single time. V gene TRBV7-6 combines with J gene TRBJ2-3; D may be TRBD1 (5 bases). Germline values: CDR1 SGHVS, CDR2 FNYEAQ. V was cut by 0 bases and J by 1 base, with 8 bases left in between. The CDR3 runs 15 residues. DNA of the CDR3: TGTGCCAGCAGCTTAGCCAGGGCTGGCACAGATACGCAGTATTTT. Its translation: CASSLARAGTDTQYF.

The rearrangement links TRBV5-1 to TRBJ2-7; no clear D gene. The germline V and J ends were trimmed by 2 bases and 0 bases, with 9 bases remaining between them. The CDR3 runs 14 residues. Looked up from germline, CDR1 is SGHRS and CDR2 is YFSETQ. The CDR3 sequence is CASSLPGTSYEQYF. In DNA form, the CDR3 reads TGCGCCAGCAGCTTACCGGGCACCTCCTACGAGCAGTACTTC. The entire variable domain, with the rest obtained from reference TRBV5-1 and TRBJ2-7, is as follows: KAGVTQTPRYLIKTRGQQVTLSCSPISGHRSVSWYQQTPGQGLQFLFEYFSETQRNKGNFPGRFSGRQFSNSRSEMNVSTLELGDSALYLCASSLPGTSYEQYFGPGTRLTVT.

This rearrangement joins TRBV6-6 to TRBJ2-6; D is ambiguous. Trimming removed 0 bases at V and 0 bases at J, with 6 bases between. The germline CDR1 and CDR2 sequences are MNHNY and SVGAGI (reference sequence). CDR3 size: 16 residues. In DNA, the CDR3 is TGTGCCAGCAGTTACTCCCAGGTCTCTGGGGCCAACGTCCTGACTTTC. It is translated as CASSYSQVSGANVLTF.

This chain links TRBV2 with TRBJ2-7; 9 nucleotides line up with TRBD1. Germline CDR1 SNHLY, CDR2 FYNNEI. The V segment lost 5 bases and the J segment 1 base; nucleotides outside the gene matches: 12. This CDR3 is 17 amino acids long. CDR3 protein: CASSPGQGIVWSYEQYF. CDR3 bases: TGTGCCAGCAGTCCGGGACAGGGTATTGTGTGGTCCTACGAGCAGTACTTC.

The rearrangement links TRBV4-1 to TRBJ1-5; D remains ambiguous. The V gene's germline CDR1 is MGHRA and CDR2 YSYEKL. The CDR3 spans 13 residues. The V end was cut by 1 base, the J end by 3 bases, with 4 bases between. DNA of the CDR3: TGCGCCAGCAGCCAAGTGATCAATCAGCCCCAGCATTTT. Amino acids: CASSQVINQPQHF.

The rearrangement uses TRBV7-9 and TRBJ1-1; D is undetermined. Looked up from germline, CDR1 is SEHNR and CDR2 is FQNEAQ (reference sequence). This CDR3 has 15 residues. Trimming removed 5 bases at V and 1 base at J, with 14 bases between. The CDR3 bases are TGTGCCAGCAGCCCCCCCAGGCAGTCGAACACTGAAGCTTTCTTT. This sequence encodes CASSPPRQSNTEAFF. The full variable domain, rest sourced from reference TRBV7-9 and TRBJ1-1, is DTGVSQNPRHKITKRGQNVTFRCDPISEHNRLYWYRQTLGQGPEFLTYFQNEAQLEKSRLLSDRFSAERPKGSFSTLEIQRTEQGDSAMYLCASSPPRQSNTEAFFGQGTRLTVV.

The chain employs TRBV7-9 and TRBJ2-1; TRBD1 might be the D (6 bases). V gave up 4 bases and J gave up 4 bases, with 14 bases separating them. Germline CDR1 and CDR2: SEHNR and FQNEAQ (reference sequence). The CDR3 has 15 amino acids. In DNA, the CDR3 is TGTGCCAGCAGCTGGGGGACGAGGGGGTACAATGAGCAGTTCTTC. As protein: CASSWGTRGYNEQFF.

The chain has TRBV30 and TRBJ2-7; maybe TRBD2 (5 bases). V dropped 3 bases and J dropped 2 bases, with 8 bases sitting between them. CDR1 and CDR2 from the germline V gene are GTSNPN and SVGIG (reference sequence). The CDR3 contains 12 residues. The CDR3 DNA is TGTGCCTGGAGCCGGGGAACCTACGAGCAGTACTTC. This codes for CAWSRGTYEQYF.

The chain joins TRBV18 to TRBJ1-5, with 8 bases that match TRBD1. In germline, CDR1 is KGHSH, CDR2 LQKENI. The CDR3 consists of 14 residues. V lost 6 bases, J lost 5 bases, and 6 bases stayed unmatched. CDR3 residues: CASSPGQGDQPQHF. The CDR3 nucleotides read TGTGCCAGCTCCCCTGGACAGGGAGATCAGCCCCAGCATTTT.